The clone carrying this T cell receptor (beta chain) was seen ten or more times. Its target is not known. This sample stems from a study of neurological immune-mediated disorders. Study in general: There were some 35 multiple sclerosis patients; about 31 were relapsing-remitting and 3 were secondary progressive.

Germline V gives CDR1 SGHKS, CDR2 YYEKEE (reference sequence). Trimming took off 5 bases at V and 2 bases at J, with 16 bases between the two ends. This CDR3 is built from 15 residues. Points from the study as a whole: A possible signature appeared as one related-CDR3 cluster, in which phylogenetic grouping placed the repertoires of 18 of 34 multiple sclerosis patients.

The study built unsorted libraries from 2 million PBMCs kept at -80 C. The cDNA was synthesized by 5'RACE incorporating 10-nucleotide random UMIs. MiXCR was run by TCRdb on the 5' RACE reads, yielding one entry per CDR3 protein. The data show tens of thousands of distinct CDR3 sequences, 4.5% seen once. Sequencing was done on a sample of PBMCs. The receptor was isolated from a man aged 25-45 years with multiple sclerosis. V usage is TRBV5-5 and J usage is TRBJ1-1; tentative D call: TRBD1 (6 bases). CDR3 sequence reads: CASSQTTGSNTEAFF. DNA of the CDR3: TGTGCCAGCAGTCAAACAACAGGGTCTAACACTGAAGCTTTCTTT.